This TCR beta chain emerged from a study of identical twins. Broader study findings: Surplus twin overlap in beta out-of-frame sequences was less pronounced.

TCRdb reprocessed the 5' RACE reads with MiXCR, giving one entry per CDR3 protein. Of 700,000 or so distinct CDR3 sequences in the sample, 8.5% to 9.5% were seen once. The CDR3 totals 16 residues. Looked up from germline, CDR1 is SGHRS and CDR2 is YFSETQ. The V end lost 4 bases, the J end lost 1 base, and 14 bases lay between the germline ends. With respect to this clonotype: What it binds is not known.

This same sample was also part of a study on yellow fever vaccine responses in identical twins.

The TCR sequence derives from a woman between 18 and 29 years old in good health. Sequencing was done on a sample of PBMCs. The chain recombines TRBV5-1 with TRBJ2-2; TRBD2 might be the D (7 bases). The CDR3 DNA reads TGCGCCAGCAGCCGGGGGGACATACAGAACACCGGGGAGCTGTTTTTT. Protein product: CASSRGDIQNTGELFF.